This is a list of T cell receptor beta chains from one sample in a study of shared clonotypes between healthy human individuals. Profiling relied on immunoSEQ multiplex PCR, and the TCRdb table lists in-frame clones only, not all of them. Of some 2,500,000 clones in the sample, approximately 93% were seen once. The sequenced sample consisted of naive CD4+ T cells from PBMCs. The receptors derive from a man aged 18 to 29 in good health. Some clones in this sample may be carry-over from other donors' samples. Each CDR3 is given with its conserved first and last residue. Some rows mark clone size as missing; the rest say once, few, many or name a class of expanded clone.

>-|TRBV11-2|TRBJ2-7
CASSPSRHQPLYEQYF
>-|TRBV5-1|TRBJ2-3
CATTDLPGLTDTQYF
>-|TRBV7-2|TRBJ1-4
CASSLWGREKLFF
>-|TRBV18|TRBJ2-5
CASSRGQGAGETQYF
>few|TRBV7-2|TRBJ1-5
CASRRGWGVGNQPQHF
>-|TRBV7-6|TRBJ1-1
CASSLEKGRMNTEAFF
>-|TRBV7-2|TRBJ1-5
CASSLGVQPQHF
>-|TRBV18|TRBJ2-5
CASSPGTSEARDF
>-|TRBV5-1|TRBJ2-1
CASSFTTSGPREQFF
>-|TRBV29-1|TRBJ1-1
CSVAPLLLNTEAFF
>-|TRBV20-1|TRBJ2-1
CSAKRRDSPFF
>-|TRBV5-6|TRBJ1-2
CASSPPISVFNYGYTF
>few|TRBV5-1|TRBJ2-7
CASSQDRGTYEQYF
>-|TRBV5-1|TRBJ2-4
CASSSDSLAKNIQYF
>-|TRBV6-1|TRBJ1-2
CASSEWDTLNYGYTF
>-|TRBV28|TRBJ2-7
CASRTGVSYEQYF
>-|TRBV11-2|TRBJ2-1
CASSLDPGNNEQFF
>once|TRBV6-1|TRBJ1-5
CASSGGTGGNQPQHF
>once|TRBV5-4|TRBJ2-4
CASSLGRPGYIQYF
>-|TRBV20-1|TRBJ1-2
CSAPGQHYTF
>once|TRBV7-3|TRBJ2-3
CASSLGHTDTQYF
>-|TRBV19|TRBJ1-5
CASSYRNGNQPQHF
>-|TRBV5-6|TRBJ2-1
CASSLATSGRNEQFF
>-|TRBV18|TRBJ2-7
CASSPLGPYEQYF
>-|TRBV6-5|TRBJ1-1
CASHKTGIEAFF